This passage covers 31 T cell receptor beta chains from one sample sequenced in a study of shared clonotypes between healthy human individuals. Naive CD8 cells were CD45RO-negative, positively selected for CCR7, excluding terminally differentiated effector memory CD45RA+ cells. Sequencing was performed with immunoSEQ multiplex PCR; in TCRdb, only in-frame clones are kept and a portion is missing. The sample has millions of clones; about 94% are singletons. Input material: naive CD8+ T cells sorted from blood. The receptors stem from a man between 18 and 29 years old in good health.

The chain carries TRBV5-1 and TRBJ2-7; 7 nucleotides align to TRBD1. Trimming cost V 1 base and J 3 bases; bases outside gene matches: 4. The CDR3 length is 14 residues. Germline V gives CDR1 SGHRS, CDR2 YFSETQ. As DNA, the CDR3 is TGCGCCAGCAGCTTGAGGGGGCCCCACTACGAGCAGTACTTC. Protein product: CASSLRGPHYEQYF. The full variable domain, completed using reference TRBV5-1 and TRBJ2-7, is KAGVTQTPRYLIKTRGQQVTLSCSPISGHRSVSWYQQTPGQGLQFLFEYFSETQRNKGNFPGRFSGRQFSNSRSEMNVSTLELGDSALYLCASSLRGPHYEQYFGPGTRLTVT.

This clone was observed a single time. This sequence joins TRBV7-2 and TRBJ2-7, with 11 bases matching TRBD2. The V and J ends lost 6 bases and 2 bases, in that order; junction bases with no gene match: 6. The CDR3 runs 15 residues. Germline lookup yields CDR1 SGHTA and CDR2 FQGNSA. For the CDR3, the DNA is TGTGCCAGCAGACTAGCGGGAGCTATCGCCTACGAGCAGTACTTC. It encodes CASRLAGAIAYEQYF.

The chain recombines TRBV7-2 with TRBJ2-7, with D hard to call. This CDR3 contains 17 residues. Trimming pared 2 bases from V and 4 bases from J, leaving 21 bases between. Per the germline V gene, CDR1 is SGHTA and CDR2 is FQGNSA. CDR3 nucleotide sequence: TGTGCCAGCAGCTTATATGTTGATGGCAGTTATTTTTACGAGCAGTACTTC. Protein product: CASSLYVDGSYFYEQYF.

The chain joins TRBV27 to TRBJ1-1, with D perhaps matching TRBD1 (5 bases). The V end lost 5 bases, the J end lost 1 base, and 11 bases lay between the germline ends. Germline values: CDR1 MNHEY, CDR2 SMNVEV (reference sequence). CDR3 length equals 14 residues. The CDR3 nucleotides are TGTGCCAGCAGTCCCCTAACAGGGAACACTGAAGCTTTCTTT. It codes for CASSPLTGNTEAFF.

The rearrangement uses TRBV7-8 and TRBJ2-1; 8 bases agree with TRBD2. This CDR3 is 14 amino acids long. From germline, CDR1 is SGHVS and CDR2 FQNEAQ. V dropped 6 bases and J dropped 1; count of bases not matched to a gene: 2. The DNA for the CDR3 is TGTGCCAGCAGGACTAGCGATTCCTACAATGAGCAGTTCTTC. Translating it yields CASRTSDSYNEQFF.

The chain couples TRBV5-6 to TRBJ2-7, with 11 bases identical to TRBD1. CDR3 size: 15 residues. The V and J ends lost 1 base and 2 bases, in that order; junction bases with no gene match: 2. Germline loops: CDR1 SGHDT, CDR2 YYEEEE. Written as DNA, the CDR3 is TGTGCCAGCAGCTTGTGGGGACAGGGGGCCTACGAGCAGTACTTC. It is translated as CASSLWGQGAYEQYF.

Notes on this clone: The junction shows a germline mismatch at one end, possibly a read error. The chain joins TRBV5-4 to TRBJ1-3; possibly TRBD1 for D (5 bases). The CDR3 runs 11 residues. The germline V gene has CDR1 SGHNT and CDR2 YYREEE (reference sequence). The CDR3 is CASSLGGLQDF. In nucleotides, the CDR3 is TGTGCCAGCAGCTTGGGGGGACTCCAAGATTTT.

The chain employs TRBV27 and TRBJ1-2, with 7 bases fitting TRBD1. Germline-derived CDR1 and CDR2 are MNHEY and SMNVEV (reference sequence). The junction had 9 bases not matched to a gene; V was cut back by 4 bases and J by 4 bases. The CDR3 consists of 15 residues. CDR3 in DNA: TGTGCCAGCAGTTCCTACGGACAGGAGAGCTATGGCTACACCTTC. It is translated as CASSSYGQESYGYTF.

The rearrangement joins TRBV29-1 to TRBJ2-5; TRBD2 aligns across 9 bases. V was clipped by 0 bases and J by 5 bases; unmatched bases: 7. CDR1 SQVTM and CDR2 ANQGSEA come from the germline V gene. The CDR3 runs 15 residues. The CDR3 coding sequence is TGCAGCGTTGAAGATGCTAGCGGGGCGGGGGAGACCCAGTACTTC. This translates into CSVEDASGAGETQYF. The variable domain in full, completed from reference TRBV29-1 and TRBJ2-5, reads SAVISQKPSRDICQRGTSLTIQCQVDSQVTMMFWYRQQPGQSLTLIATANQGSEATYESGFVIDKFPISRPNLTFSTLTVSNMSPEDSSIYLCSVEDASGAGETQYFGPGTRLLVL.

The chain links TRBV11-3 to TRBJ2-3; D remains ambiguous. CDR1 is SGHNT and CDR2 is YENEEA in the germline V gene. The length of the CDR3 is 17 residues. With 5 bases removed from V and 1 base from J, the gap between germline ends came to 19 bases. CDR3 nucleotide sequence: TGTGCCAGCAGCGAGTTGGGCGGTGCCCTCGGCACAGATACGCAGTATTTT. The encoded protein is CASSELGGALGTDTQYF. Full variable domain (missing parts from reference TRBV11-3 and TRBJ2-3): EAGVVQSPRYKIIEKKQPVAFWCNPISGHNTLYWYLQNLGQGPELLIRYENEEAVDDSQLPKDRFSAERLKGVDSTLKIQPAELGDSAVYLCASSELGGALGTDTQYFGPGTRLTVL.

The chain couples TRBV5-4 to TRBJ1-3, with a possible D match to TRBD1 (6 bases). The CDR3 length is 11 residues. The V and J ends lost 8 bases and 4 bases respectively, with 7 bases between them. Germline V lookup: CDR1 SGHNT, CDR2 YYREEE (reference sequence). The CDR3 spells CASTGGNTIYF. The CDR3, as DNA: TGTGCCAGTACAGGGGGAAACACCATATATTTT.

This chain uses TRBV7-6 with TRBJ2-1; no clear D gene. The ends were cut back, 1 base at V and 9 bases at J, with 13 bases in the middle. Germline V gene sequence: CDR1 SGHVS, CDR2 FNYEAQ. This CDR3 comprises 14 residues. CDR3 sequence reads: CASSLVERTSEQFF. For the CDR3, the DNA is TGTGCCAGCAGCTTAGTAGAGAGAACGAGTGAGCAGTTCTTC.

This clone appeared once. V usage is TRBV7-9 and J usage is TRBJ1-2; D gene unclear. V was shortened by 1 base and J by 2 bases, with 8 bases between the two germline ends. The CDR3 has 14 residues. CDR1 SEHNR and CDR2 FQNEAQ come from the germline V gene (reference sequence). The CDR3 region has the DNA TGTGCCAGCAGCTTAGAGGTAGAGAACTATGGCTACACCTTC. It is translated as CASSLEVENYGYTF.

V usage is TRBV10-2 and J usage is TRBJ2-7, with 7 bases matching TRBD1. The CDR3 loop spans 13 amino acids. J gave up 0 bases and V 5 bases, and 1 base lay outside the gene matches. The V gene's germline CDR1 is WSHSY and CDR2 SAAADI. In DNA form, the CDR3 reads TGCGCCAGCAGTAAGGGGGCCTCCTACGAGCAGTACTTC. Protein sequence: CASSKGASYEQYF.

J is TRBJ2-2 and V is TRBV28; 12 positions agree with TRBD1. Germline V gene sequence: CDR1 MDHEN, CDR2 SYDVKM. The CDR3 loop spans 15 amino acids. V was pared by 1 base and J by 11 bases, with 5 bases of the junction left unmatched. This chain's CDR3 is CASSLLGQGATELFF. The CDR3 DNA reads as TGTGCCAGCAGTTTATTGGGACAGGGGGCTACAGAGCTGTTTTTT.

This chain connects TRBV4-1 to TRBJ2-7; D is undetermined. V was shortened by 4 bases and J by 3 bases, with 10 bases between the two germline ends. The germline V gene encodes CDR1 MGHRA and CDR2 YSYEKL. This CDR3 has 13 amino acids. In nucleotides, the CDR3 is TGCGCCAGCAGCCCCCTCGGCCGCTACGAGCAGTACTTC. Amino acid sequence: CASSPLGRYEQYF.

This rearrangement joins TRBV6-4 to TRBJ1-2; D is possibly TRBD1 (6 bases). The ends were cut back, 10 bases at V and 3 bases at J, with 33 bases in the middle. CDR3 size: 19 residues. CDR1 is MRHNA, CDR2 SNTAGT, per germline. The CDR3 DNA sequence: TGTGCCACCCAGGGCGGATGGAACAGGGCGGCTACGAGGCACTATGGCTACACCTTC. As protein: CATQGGWNRAATRHYGYTF.

This rearrangement joins TRBV2 to TRBJ1-1; no reliable D call. Trimming stripped 3 bases from V and 3 bases from J, with 14 bases between. The CDR3 is 15 amino acids. Germline V gene lookup returns CDR1 SNHLY and CDR2 FYNNEI. The CDR3 coding sequence is TGTGCCAGCAGTGATATCCCCTTCGAGTACACTGAAGCTTTCTTT. It encodes CASSDIPFEYTEAFF. Full variable domain (remainder filled in from reference TRBV2 and TRBJ1-1): EPEVTQTPSHQVTQMGQEVILRCVPISNHLYFYWYRQILGQKVEFLVSFYNNEISEKSEIFDDQFSVERPDGSNFTLKIRSTKLEDSAMYFCASSDIPFEYTEAFFGQGTRLTVV.

The chain has TRBV4-3 and TRBJ1-2; D unclear. The CDR3 has 15 residues. Per germline, CDR1 LGHNA and CDR2 YSLEER. The ends were cut back, 0 bases at V and 4 bases at J, with 12 bases in the middle. The CDR3 loop is CASSQDDRVGYGYTF. CDR3 bases: TGCGCCAGCAGCCAAGATGACCGGGTTGGCTATGGCTACACCTTC.

The chain links TRBV11-2 to TRBJ2-4; TRBD2 aligns across 8 bases. In germline, CDR1 is SGHAT, CDR2 FQNNGV. Unmatched junction bases numbered 10, after V lost 0 bases and J lost 0 bases. The CDR3 has 19 amino acids. CDR3 DNA: TGTGCCAGCAGCTTAGAAGGACTAGCCCTTACCCTAGCCAAAAACATTCAGTACTTC. This translates into CASSLEGLALTLAKNIQYF.

This clone was seen more than once but under ten times. The chain employs TRBV7-9 and TRBJ2-2, with D perhaps matching TRBD1 (5 bases). Germline CDR1 and CDR2: SEHNR and FQNEAQ (reference sequence). The CDR3 has 16 amino acids. The germline V and J ends were trimmed by 7 bases and 4 bases, with 19 bases remaining between them. CDR3 nucleotides: TGTGCCAGCAATGGGGCTCAGGCAGGGATCACCGGGGAGCTGTTTTTT. Translating gives CASNGAQAGITGELFF.

This sequence joins TRBV27 and TRBJ1-5, with D maybe TRBD1 (6 bases). The CDR3 extends over 14 amino acids. Germline V gene lookup returns CDR1 MNHEY and CDR2 SMNVEV (reference sequence). The V end lost 10 bases, the J end lost 0 bases, and 13 bases lay between the germline ends. The CDR3 region is CATSDRLSNQPQHF. The CDR3 DNA follows: TGTGCCACTTCGGACAGACTTAGCAATCAGCCCCAGCATTTT.

About this clone: Other DNA sequences within the sample encode an identical CDR3. The chain recombines TRBV28 with TRBJ2-7, with D perhaps given as TRBD1 or TRBD2 (6 bases each). V dropped 3 bases and J dropped 5 bases, with 11 bases sitting between them. The CDR3 has 13 amino acids. Germline lookup yields CDR1 MDHEN and CDR2 SYDVKM. In nucleotides, the CDR3 is TGTGCCAGCAGTTTGGAGGGGGGCAACGAGCAGTACTTC. It translates to CASSLEGGNEQYF. The full variable domain, in which reference TRBV28 and TRBJ2-7 provide the parts outside the CDR3, is DVKVTQSSRYLVKRTGEKVFLECVQDMDHENMFWYRQDPGLGLRLIYFSYDVKMKEKGDIPEGYSVSREKKERFSLILESASTNQTSMYLCASSLEGGNEQYFGPGTRLTVT.

This rearrangement joins TRBV2 to TRBJ2-7; D not resolved. Trimming shortened V by 6 bases and J by 6 bases, and 15 bases separated the two germline ends. The germline CDR1 and CDR2 sequences are SNHLY and FYNNEI. The CDR3 extends over 13 amino acids. CDR3: CASRDGFWGEQYF. The CDR3 nucleotides are TGTGCCAGCAGGGACGGCTTTTGGGGCGAGCAGTACTTC.

The chain carries TRBV4-3 and TRBJ2-1; a possible D gene is TRBD2 (6 bases). Trimming stripped 0 bases from V and 3 bases from J, with 15 bases between. Germline CDR1 and CDR2: LGHNA and YSLEER. This CDR3 region has 17 residues. The CDR3 DNA follows: TGCGCCAGCAGCCAAGATGAGAGTCTAGCGAACTACAATGAGCAGTTCTTC. Residues: CASSQDESLANYNEQFF.

This clone was seen just once. This sample also contains other DNA sequences that code for the same CDR3. The chain links TRBV6-1 to TRBJ1-5, with D possibly being TRBD1 (5 bases). Germline CDR1 MNHNS, CDR2 SASEGT. The length of the CDR3 is 16 residues. Between the trimmed V and J ends, which lost 3 bases and 0 bases, there was a span of 12 bases. The DNA for the CDR3 is TGTGCCAGCAGTGAGGTTAGGGGCCCTAGCAATCAGCCCCAGCATTTT. It yields the protein CASSEVRGPSNQPQHF.

This chain joins TRBV7-3 and TRBJ2-1; D might be TRBD2 (6 bases). The germline V gene encodes CDR1 SGHTA and CDR2 FQGTGA. The V and J ends lost 2 bases and 2 bases respectively, with 10 bases between them. This CDR3 has 15 amino acids. CDR3 DNA: TGTGCCAGCAGCTTAGGGGCGGGGACCTACAATGAGCAGTTCTTC. It is translated as CASSLGAGTYNEQFF.

V is TRBV7-9 and J is TRBJ2-3, with 12 bases fitting TRBD2. J gave up 0 bases and V 4 bases, and 2 bases lay outside the gene matches. This CDR3 comprises 16 residues. CDR1 and CDR2 from the germline V gene are SEHNR and FQNEAQ (reference sequence). CDR3: CASSSLAGGSTDTQYF. In DNA form, the CDR3 reads TGTGCCAGCAGCTCCCTAGCGGGGGGGAGCACAGATACGCAGTATTTT.

J is TRBJ2-7 and V is TRBV6-5; D may match TRBD1 or TRBD2 (5 bases each). V lost 10 bases, J lost 6 bases, and 19 bases lay in between. The CDR3 runs to 13 residues. CDR1 and CDR2 (germline): MNHEY, SVGAGI. The CDR3 region has the DNA TGTGCCACCTCATGGGGGAGTATTAGCGAGCAGTACTTC. Translated: CATSWGSISEQYF.

The V and J genes are TRBV19 and TRBJ1-6; 7 nucleotides agree with TRBD1. Germline V gives CDR1 LNHDA, CDR2 SQIVND (reference sequence). V lost 10 bases and J lost 0; bases outside the gene matches: 27. The CDR3 runs to 22 residues. The chain's CDR3 is CANFPGGSTYTGPSSYNSPLHF. The CDR3 coding sequence is TGTGCCAACTTCCCAGGGGGGTCAACGTATACAGGACCGAGCTCCTATAATTCACCCCTCCACTTT.

The V gene is TRBV5-1, the J gene TRBJ2-3, with D perhaps matching TRBD1 (5 bases). Germline V gene lookup returns CDR1 SGHRS and CDR2 YFSETQ. The CDR3 is made up of 12 amino acids. The V end lost 5 bases, the J end lost 6 bases, and 10 bases lay between the germline ends. CDR3 residues: CASSPGSDTQYF. DNA of the CDR3: TGCGCCAGCAGTCCAGGGTCCGATACGCAGTATTTT.